Listed below are T cell receptor beta chains from one sample, sequenced in a study of T cells after yellow fever vaccination. TCRdb redid the calling of the 5' RACE reads with MiXCR, one entry per CDR3 protein. This table holds some 100,000 distinct CDR3 sequences, approximately 7.1% found once. The sample in question was CD4+ T cells sorted from PBMCs, obtained roughly 45 days after the first yellow fever vaccination. The receptors shown here come from a man younger than 35 who received the YFV17D yellow fever vaccine. The CDR3 runs from the conserved cysteine through the conserved F or W. Fields, in order: clone size, D gene, CDR3 length, V gene, J gene, CDR3 protein, CDR3 DNA. A D gene is named only where the DNA matches it firmly. Clone size is shown for a subset of rows, as once, few, many or a class of expanded clone.

>many|NA|12|TRBV7-2|TRBJ2-3
CASSFISDTQYF
TGTGCCAGCAGCTTTATCTCAGATACGCAGTATTTT
>many|NA|16|TRBV5-1|TRBJ2-5
CASSAMLGGGEETQYF
TGCGCCAGCAGCGCAATGCTAGGTGGAGGTGAGGAGACCCAGTACTTC
>many|NA|12|TRBV4-3|TRBJ1-2
CASSQQGYGYTF
TGCGCCAGCAGCCAACAGGGTTATGGCTACACCTTC
>few|NA|14|TRBV12-3/TRBV12-4|TRBJ1-1
CASTDLRLVTEAFF
TGTGCCAGCACTGACCTGCGGTTGGTCACTGAAGCTTTCTTT
>many|TRBD2|16|TRBV11-3|TRBJ2-1
CASSRAGGHSYNEQFF
TGTGCCAGCAGCCGAGCGGGGGGCCACTCCTACAATGAGCAGTTCTTC
>many|NA|14|TRBV7-2|TRBJ2-3
CASSLDRGGDTQYF
TGTGCCAGCAGCTTAGACAGGGGGGGAGATACGCAGTATTTT
>many|TRBD2|18|TRBV12-3/TRBV12-4|TRBJ2-3
CASVLRLAGGIRTDTQYF
TGTGCCAGCGTTTTGAGACTAGCGGGGGGGATACGCACAGATACGCAGTATTTT
>few|NA|11|TRBV21-1|TRBJ1-2
CAGATNYGYTF
TGTGCGGGGGCTACTAACTATGGCTACACCTTC
>many|TRBD2|14|TRBV7-9|TRBJ2-2
CASSIAGPTGELFF
TGTGCCAGCAGCATAGCGGGGCCCACCGGGGAGCTGTTTTTT
>NA|NA|15|TRBV6-5|TRBJ1-6
CASSYNKNSNSPLHF
TGTGCCAGCAGTTACAATAAGAATTCTAATTCACCCCTCCACTTT
>many|TRBD2|16|TRBV5-5|TRBJ2-5
CASSPRDYYTKETQYF
TGTGCCAGCAGCCCAAGGGACTACTACACGAAAGAGACCCAGTACTTC
>many|NA|12|TRBV12-3/TRBV12-4|TRBJ1-6
CASSLEGSPIHF
TGTGCCAGCAGTTTAGAGGGCAGCCCCATCCACTTT
>NA|TRBD1|16|TRBV25-1|TRBJ1-5
CASSDRDRGSDQPQHF
TGTGCCAGCAGTGACAGGGACAGGGGGTCGGATCAGCCCCAGCATTTT
>NA|NA|14|TRBV29-1|TRBJ1-4
CSVTSQGSREKLFF
TGCAGCGTCACCAGTCAGGGGAGTCGGGAAAAACTGTTTTTT
>many|TRBD2|14|TRBV7-2|TRBJ2-5
CASSGGLAEETQYF
TGTGCCAGCAGCGGGGGACTAGCGGAAGAGACCCAGTACTTC
>many|TRBD1|16|TRBV4-1|TRBJ2-1
CASSSWTGASYNEQFF
TGCGCCAGCAGCTCATGGACAGGGGCATCCTACAATGAGCAGTTCTTC
>many|NA|14|TRBV12-3/TRBV12-4|TRBJ1-2
CASSLRGRNYGYTF
TGTGCCAGCAGTTTAAGGGGCCGGAACTATGGCTACACCTTC
>NA|NA|15|TRBV7-9|TRBJ1-3
CASSLTANSGNTIYF
TGTGCCAGCAGCTTGACGGCGAACTCTGGAAACACCATATATTTT
>few|TRBD2|18|TRBV5-5|TRBJ2-1
CASSLALWPAGGDNEQFF
TGTGCCAGCAGCTTAGCCCTTTGGCCAGCGGGGGGGGACAATGAGCAGTTCTTC
>many|NA|14|TRBV7-2|TRBJ2-1
CASSVDRSPVDPFF
TGTGCCAGCAGCGTAGACAGGTCCCCCGTAGATCCGTTCTTC
>many|NA|13|TRBV20-1|TRBJ2-5
CSARAGTQETQYF
TGCAGTGCTAGAGCCGGGACCCAAGAGACCCAGTACTTC
>NA|TRBD1|15|TRBV29-1|TRBJ1-2
CSVDSQAGQGYGYTF
TGCAGCGTCGACAGTCAGGCGGGACAGGGCTATGGCTACACCTTC
>few|NA|16|TRBV6-1|TRBJ2-3
CASRATRGPSTDTQYF
TGTGCCAGCAGGGCCACCCGGGGCCCCAGCACAGATACGCAGTATTTT
>many|TRBD1|16|TRBV11-3|TRBJ2-1
CASSSTRGRGYNEQFF
TGTGCCAGCAGCTCAACCAGGGGGCGCGGGTACAATGAGCAGTTCTTC
>many|NA|14|TRBV27|TRBJ1-1
CASSRQIMNTEAFF
TGTGCCAGCAGTCGACAGATCATGAACACTGAAGCTTTCTTT
>few|TRBD1|14|TRBV30|TRBJ2-7
CAWRGTEASYEQYF
TGTGCCTGGAGGGGGACAGAAGCTTCCTACGAGCAGTACTTC
>many|NA|16|TRBV7-2|TRBJ2-1
CASSILQMSSYNEQFF
TGTGCCAGCAGCATACTACAGATGAGCTCCTACAATGAGCAGTTCTTC
>many|NA|13|TRBV27|TRBJ2-5
CASSFSRWGTQYF
TGTGCCAGCAGTTTCAGCCGCTGGGGGACCCAGTACTTC
>many|NA|14|TRBV20-1|TRBJ2-3
CSARGTLTTDTQYF
TGCAGTGCTAGAGGGACTCTTACCACAGATACGCAGTATTTT
>few|NA|15|TRBV30|TRBJ1-4
CAWSAWGAGGEKLFF
TGTGCCTGGAGTGCTTGGGGCGCGGGGGGTGAAAAACTGTTTTTT
>many|TRBD1|16|TRBV7-6|TRBJ2-2
CASSLGQGIETGELFF
TGTGCCAGCAGCTTGGGACAGGGAATAGAAACCGGGGAGCTGTTTTTT
>many|TRBD1|16|TRBV7-9|TRBJ1-1
CASSRDRGQMNTEAFF
TGTGCCAGCAGCCGGGACAGGGGGCAGATGAACACTGAAGCTTTCTTT
>many|TRBD2|15|TRBV12-3/TRBV12-4|TRBJ2-1
CASSSLAGAWYEQFF
TGTGCCAGCAGTTCCCTAGCGGGGGCCTGGTATGAGCAGTTCTTC
>few|NA|16|TRBV28|TRBJ2-6
CASSRPQSSGANVLTF
TGTGCCAGCAGCCGCCCTCAAAGCTCTGGGGCCAACGTCCTGACTTTC
>many|TRBD1|19|TRBV20-1|TRBJ1-3
CSARDTGTGRHLSGNTIYF
TGCAGTGCTAGAGATACCGGGACAGGGCGACATCTCTCTGGAAACACCATATATTTT
>many|NA|14|TRBV5-4|TRBJ2-7
CASSLARGNYEQYF
TGTGCCAGCAGCTTGGCCCGGGGGAATTACGAGCAGTACTTC
>many|NA|14|TRBV7-3|TRBJ2-2
CASSLSFNTGELFF
TGTGCCAGCAGCTTATCCTTTAACACCGGGGAGCTGTTTTTT
>many|NA|16|TRBV7-2|TRBJ2-1
CASSLTWRGSYNEQFF
TGTGCCAGCAGCTTAACGTGGAGGGGCTCCTACAATGAGCAGTTCTTC
>many|TRBD1|20|TRBV4-1|TRBJ2-6
CASSPAIGQGAFSGANVLTF
TGCGCCAGCAGCCCCGCAATTGGACAGGGGGCTTTCTCTGGGGCCAACGTCCTGACTTTC
>many|NA|15|TRBV7-2|TRBJ2-5
CASSLAPTIGETQYF
TGTGCCAGCAGCTTAGCCCCAACAATTGGGGAGACCCAGTACTTC